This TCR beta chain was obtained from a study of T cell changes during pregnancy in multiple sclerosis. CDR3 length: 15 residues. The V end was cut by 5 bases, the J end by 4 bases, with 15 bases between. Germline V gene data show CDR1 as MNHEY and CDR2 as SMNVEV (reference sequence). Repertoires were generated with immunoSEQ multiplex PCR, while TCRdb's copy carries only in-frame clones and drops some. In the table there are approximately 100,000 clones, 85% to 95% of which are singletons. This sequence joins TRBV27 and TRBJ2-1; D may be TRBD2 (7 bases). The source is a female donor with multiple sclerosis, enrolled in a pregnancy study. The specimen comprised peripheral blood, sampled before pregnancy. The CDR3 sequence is CASSRGGVSYNEQFF. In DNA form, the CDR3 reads TGTGCCAGCAGTCGAGGGGGGGTGTCATACAATGAGCAGTTCTTC.